Shown below are 8 T cell receptor beta chains from a single sample sequenced in a study of blood T cell repertoires in COVID-19. Assay used: immunoSEQ multiplex PCR; TCRdb lists only in-frame clones, some missing. This table holds tens of thousands of clones, 84% found once. Sequenced material: peripheral blood. These receptors were collected from a man over 45 with acute or convalescent COVID-19.

This clone has a single count. J is TRBJ1-3 and V is TRBV30, with a weak D call TRBD1 (5 bases). The germline V gene encodes CDR1 GTSNPN and CDR2 SVGIG (reference sequence). The V gene lost 4 bases and the J gene lost 3 bases, with 7 bases spanning the gap. The CDR3 covers 12 residues. The CDR3 sequence is CAWTGVGNTIYF. CDR3 DNA: TGTGCCTGGACGGGGGTTGGAAACACCATATATTTT.

The chain carries TRBV10-3 and TRBJ2-1; 8 bases line up with TRBD2. Germline CDR1 is ENHRY and CDR2 is SYGVKD. The CDR3 is made up of 15 amino acids. V lost 0 bases and J lost 4; bases outside the gene matches: 2. CDR3 sequence (DNA): TGTGCCATCAGTGAGTCGCCTAGCGGGTACAATGAGCAGTTCTTC. The encoded protein is CAISESPSGYNEQFF.

The chain links TRBV6-1 to TRBJ1-4, with unresolved D. The CDR3 sequence is 15 residues long. V was pared by 2 bases and J by 9 bases, with 16 bases between. Germline-derived CDR1 and CDR2 are MNHNS and SASEGT. CDR3 sequence reads: CASSEQTASFKKLFF. CDR3 DNA sequence: TGTGCCAGCAGTGAACAAACAGCCTCTTTCAAAAAACTGTTTTTT.

DNA of the CDR3: TGTGCCAGCAGCCCCTCACAGGGGGCGGGTTACGAGCAGTACTTC. This codes for CASSPSQGAGYEQYF. The chain combines TRBV7-8 with TRBJ2-7; TRBD1 agrees at 9 bases. CDR3 length: 15 residues. Losses at the gene ends were 5 bases for V and 4 bases for J; bases not matched to a gene: 9. The germline CDR1 and CDR2 sequences are SGHVS and FQNEAQ.

This clone was found once. V usage is TRBV5-1 and J usage is TRBJ2-5; 9 nucleotides line up with TRBD2. Unmatched junction bases numbered 6, after V lost 1 base and J lost 5 bases. The CDR3 is 15 amino acids. The germline CDR1 and CDR2 sequences are SGHRS and YFSETQ. CDR3 coding DNA: TGCGCCAGCAGCTTGCCAGCGGGGGGAGGGGAGACCCAGTACTTC. Residues: CASSLPAGGGETQYF.

The chain recombines TRBV4-2 with TRBJ1-4; TRBD1 matches at 8 bases. V lost 1 base and J lost 5; bases outside the gene matches: 6. The CDR3 runs 16 residues. Germline CDR1 and CDR2: LGHNA and YNFKEQ. In nucleotides, the CDR3 is TGTGCCAGCAGCCAAGCTCGGACAGGGACCAATGAAAAACTGTTTTTT. Its protein product is CASSQARTGTNEKLFF.

The rearrangement uses TRBV6-1 and TRBJ2-1, with TRBD2 as a possible D gene (6 bases). The CDR3 is 15 amino acids. Trimming took 2 bases from V and 1 from J, leaving 9 bases between them. CDR1 and CDR2 (germline): MNHNS, SASEGT. The CDR3 loop is CASSETSLSYNEQFF. Here the CDR3 DNA reads TGTGCCAGCAGTGAAACTAGCCTGTCCTACAATGAGCAGTTCTTC.

This clone was seen a single time. The chain links TRBV5-6 to TRBJ1-4; 7 bases match TRBD1. Germline-derived CDR1 and CDR2 are SGHDT and YYEEEE. The CDR3 loop spans 12 amino acids. With V trimmed by 6 bases and J by 6 bases, 2 bases remained unmatched. The CDR3 sequence is CASTGTDEKLFF. The CDR3 DNA is TGTGCCAGCACGGGGACAGATGAAAAACTGTTTTTT.